The 7 T cell receptor beta chains listed next were all sequenced from one sample in a study of shared clonotypes between healthy human individuals. Generated by immunoSEQ multiplex PCR, the TCRdb table keeps only in-frame clones and is missing some. The table has under 1,100,000 clones, roughly 75% seen once. The specimen was memory CD4+ T cells sorted from blood. Regarding subset: CD45RA-negative fraction. Source of these receptors: a man aged 18 to 30 in good health.

As to this clone: This likely reflects a read error, since a far larger clone is one base away. Other DNA sequences in the same sample also yield this CDR3. The chain joins TRBV6-4 to TRBJ2-3; 13 positions match TRBD2. After removal of 3 bases from V and 4 bases from J, the junction contained 1 base not matched to a gene. CDR1 is MRHNA and CDR2 is SNTAGT in the germline V gene. The length of the CDR3 is 15 residues. In nucleotides, the CDR3 is TGTGCCAGCAGTGAACTAGCGGGGGGGCCAGATACGCAGTATTTT. It codes for CASSELAGGPDTQYF.

This clone was observed a few times. The chain employs TRBV6-6 and TRBJ2-7, with 9 bases that match TRBD1. Germline trimming cut 7 bases from V and 3 bases from J; bases unmatched to any gene: 7. This CDR3 is built from 14 residues. Germline CDR1 and CDR2: MNHNY and SVGAGI (reference sequence). The CDR3 here is CASTTPGQGYEQYF. The CDR3 DNA reads as TGTGCCAGCACCACTCCGGGACAGGGCTACGAGCAGTACTTC.

Many counts were recorded for this clone. J is TRBJ1-6 and V is TRBV11-2; D gene ambiguous. This CDR3 is built from 13 residues. The germline V gene has CDR1 SGHAT and CDR2 FQNNGV. Trimming pared 1 base from V and 8 bases from J, leaving 6 bases between. This CDR3 is CASSLAWDSPLHF. The CDR3 DNA follows: TGTGCCAGCAGCTTAGCTTGGGATTCACCCCTCCACTTT.

This rearrangement joins TRBV5-4 to TRBJ2-7, with D tentatively TRBD1 (6 bases). This CDR3 comprises 15 residues. V was clipped by 0 bases and J by 3 bases, with 13 bases between them. Germline V gives CDR1 SGHNT, CDR2 YYREEE (reference sequence). CDR3 sequence reads: CASSLALRGNYEQYF. DNA of the CDR3: TGTGCCAGCAGCTTGGCCCTCAGGGGCAACTACGAGCAGTACTTC.

The chain combines TRBV5-8 with TRBJ2-5, with 11 positions matching TRBD1. This CDR3 region has 15 residues. V lost 2 bases and J lost 5; bases outside the gene matches: 5. CDR1 SGHTS and CDR2 YDEGEE come from the germline V gene. In nucleotides, the CDR3 is TGTGCCAGCAGCTTCGGACAGGGGGCGCGGGAGACCCAGTACTTC. This translates into CASSFGQGARETQYF.

The chain has TRBV28 and TRBJ2-7; weak D call: TRBD2 (6 bases). CDR1 and CDR2 (germline): MDHEN, SYDVKM. Deletions cut 4 bases from V and 5 bases from J, with 18 bases between. The CDR3 sequence is 15 residues long. This chain's CDR3 is CASSSFGGKSHEQYF. The CDR3 bases are TGTGCCAGCAGTTCCTTCGGGGGAAAAAGCCACGAGCAGTACTTC.

J is TRBJ2-1 and V is TRBV9; weak D call: TRBD1 (5 bases). This CDR3 is built from 15 residues. In germline, CDR1 is SGDLS, CDR2 YYNGEE. V lost 4 bases and J lost 0, with 11 bases in between. The chain's CDR3 is CASSPGQSSYNEQFF. CDR3 DNA: TGTGCCAGCAGCCCCGGACAAAGCTCCTACAATGAGCAGTTCTTC.